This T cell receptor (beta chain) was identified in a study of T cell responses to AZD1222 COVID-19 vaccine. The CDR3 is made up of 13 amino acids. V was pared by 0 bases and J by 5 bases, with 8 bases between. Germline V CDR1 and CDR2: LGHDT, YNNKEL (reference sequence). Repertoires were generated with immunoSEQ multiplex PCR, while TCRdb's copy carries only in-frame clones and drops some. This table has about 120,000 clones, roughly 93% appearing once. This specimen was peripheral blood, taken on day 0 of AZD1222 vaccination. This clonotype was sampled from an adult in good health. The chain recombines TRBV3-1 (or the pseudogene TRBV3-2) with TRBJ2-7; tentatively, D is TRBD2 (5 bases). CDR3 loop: CASSQDRSDEQYF. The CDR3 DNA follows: TGTGCCAGCAGCCAAGATCGTAGCGACGAGCAGTACTTC.